The 3 T cell receptor beta chains below all came from one sample that was sequenced in a study of blood T cell repertoires in COVID-19. The data were produced by immunoSEQ multiplex PCR, yet TCRdb's version contains in-frame clones alone and is incomplete. Here the sample spans about 140,000 clones, 85% being singletons. The sequenced sample consisted of PBMCs or T cells enriched from blood (not recorded which). The receptors originated from a middle-aged woman who had recovered from COVID-19.

This clone was found a few times. This sequence joins TRBV5-1 and TRBJ1-4; the D gene is possibly TRBD1 (5 bases). V lost 2 bases to trimming and J lost 3 bases, with 8 bases between them. CDR1 is SGHRS and CDR2 is YFSETQ in the germline V gene. The CDR3 runs 14 residues. DNA for the CDR3: TGCGCCAGCAGCTTCAGGGTTCCTAATGAAAAACTGTTTTTT. The encoded protein is CASSFRVPNEKLFF.

This clone showed up just a few times. The rearrangement links TRBV11-3 to TRBJ2-3; TRBD2 agrees at 7 bases. The ends lost 5 bases at V and 3 bases at J; junction bases unmatched: 11. In germline, CDR1 is SGHNT, CDR2 YENEEA. This CDR3 spans 16 amino acids. Here the CDR3 DNA reads TGTGCCAGCAGCCGCGGAGAGCGGGAACGAACAGATACGCAGTATTTT. The encoded protein is CASSRGERERTDTQYF.

The chain couples TRBV19 to TRBJ1-5; a possible D gene is TRBD1 (5 bases). Trimming left V 0 bases short and J 2 bases short, with 5 bases between. This CDR3 comprises 14 residues. Per germline, CDR1 LNHDA and CDR2 SQIVND (reference sequence). The CDR3 here is CASSIEQGNQPQHF. The DNA for the CDR3 is TGTGCCAGTAGTATAGAACAGGGCAATCAGCCCCAGCATTTT. Complete variable domain (other parts from reference TRBV19 and TRBJ1-5): DGGITQSPKYLFRKEGQNVTLSCEQNLNHDAMYWYRQDPGQGLRLIYYSQIVNDFQKGDIAEGYSVSREKKESFPLTVTSAQKNPTAFYLCASSIEQGNQPQHFGDGTRLSIL.